What follows describes a single T cell receptor beta chain. The antigen is not known. This record belongs to a study of regulatory T cells. General study results and limits: Skewed V and J usage and few unique V-J pairs marked patient repertoires, most in Tregs.

Amplification used 52 TRBV primers and 13 TRBJ primers. Assay used: immunoSEQ multiplex PCR; TCRdb lists only in-frame clones, some missing. The data contain some 17,000 clones, approximately 92% of them seen just once; the ten biggest clones take up approximately 30%. With 4 bases clipped from V and 0 bases from J, the junction kept 6 bases outside the gene matches. This CDR3 spans 16 amino acids. The V gene's germline CDR1 is SEHNR and CDR2 FQNEAQ (reference sequence). V and J are TRBV7-9 and TRBJ2-5; 9 nucleotides match TRBD2. The specimen was CD8+ T cells sorted from blood. This TCR came from a person aged 18 to 35 with CD3G deficiency. The CDR3 reads CASSSRTSAYQETQYF. The DNA for the CDR3 is TGTGCCAGCAGCTCCCGGACTAGCGCGTACCAAGAGACCCAGTACTTC.